The next 15 T cell receptor beta chains were all read from a single sample in a study of T cells in Graves' hyperthyroidism and ophthalmopathy. TCR beta CDR3 regions were amplified from RNA. The primer set for the first-round RT-PCR of the TCR CDR3 was HTBI. A single record per CDR3 protein comes from TCRdb applying MiXCR to the multiplex PCR reads. The sample lists more than 500,000 distinct CDR3 sequences; 15% to 20% were seen once. Sequenced: blood. All receptors come from a woman aged 25 to 39 with Graves' hyperthyroidism.

This clonotype was seen a few times. This chain's CDR3 is CSARQSTSGIYEQYF. The CDR3 nucleotides are TGCAGTGCTAGACAATCGACTAGCGGGATCTACGAGCAGTACTTC. J is TRBJ2-7 and V is TRBV20-1; TRBD2 matches 11 bases. This CDR3 spans 15 amino acids. Germline assignment: CDR1 DFQATT and CDR2 SNEGSKA (reference sequence). Trimming removed 2 bases from V and 3 bases from J; junction bases left unmatched: 6.

This clonotype was detected a few times. The chain couples TRBV12-3 or TRBV12-4 to TRBJ2-1; D uncertain. The V gene lost 1 base and the J gene lost 0 bases, with 7 bases spanning the gap. The CDR3 length is 15 residues. As DNA, the CDR3 is TGTGCCAGCAGTTTAGGCGAGATCTCCTACAATGAGCAGTTCTTC. Amino acid sequence: CASSLGEISYNEQFF.

Ten or more counts support this clonotype. This CDR3 reads CASTPLGGLQETQYF. The CDR3, as DNA: TGTGCCAGCACCCCTTTAGGAGGGTTACAAGAGACCCAGTACTTC. The V gene is TRBV25-1, the J gene TRBJ2-5, with a possible D match to TRBD2 (6 bases). The V end lost 7 bases, the J end lost 2 bases, and 17 bases lay between the germline ends. The CDR3 is made up of 15 amino acids. Germline values: CDR1 MGHDK, CDR2 SYGVNS.

V usage is TRBV6-1 and J usage is TRBJ2-3, with 11 positions matching TRBD2. Germline-derived CDR1 and CDR2 are MNHNS and SASEGT. CDR3 length equals 15 residues. With 6 bases clipped from V and 6 bases from J, the junction kept 8 bases outside the gene matches. The CDR3 loop is CASRSLAGVRDTQYF. The CDR3 nucleotides read TGTGCCAGCAGATCACTAGCGGGAGTAAGGGATACGCAGTATTTT.

Remarks on this clonotype: The junction departs from germline at one end; a sequencing error may be responsible. The chain recombines TRBV28 with TRBJ2-1; D ambiguous. This CDR3 has 11 residues. Germline V lookup: CDR1 MDHEN, CDR2 SYDVKM. CDR3 residues: CTSSPDNEQFF. CDR3 nucleotides: TGTACCAGCAGTCCGGACAATGAGCAGTTCTTC.

At least ten counts were recorded for this clonotype. This chain connects TRBV7-3 to TRBJ1-1; D possibly corresponds to TRBD1 (5 bases). Germline CDR1 reads SGHTA; CDR2 reads FQGTGA. This CDR3 contains 14 residues. The V end lost 5 bases, the J end lost 3 bases, and 13 bases lay between the germline ends. Here the CDR3 DNA reads TGTGCCAGCAGCCGGGACGGAGGGTACACTGAAGCTTTCTTT. It yields the protein CASSRDGGYTEAFF.

This clonotype was seen just once. CDR3 sequence (DNA): TGTGCCAGCAGCTCCGGTGGGGGAAACAGGGTAGATACGCAGTATTTT. Its translation: CASSSGGGNRVDTQYF. The chain joins TRBV7-2 to TRBJ2-3, with a tentative D call TRBD1 (6 bases). The ends were cut back, 4 bases at V and 5 bases at J, with 19 bases in the middle. This CDR3 region has 16 residues. Germline V gene sequence: CDR1 SGHTA, CDR2 FQGNSA.

J is TRBJ2-1 and V is TRBV12-3 or TRBV12-4; 15 bases fit TRBD2. J gave up 4 bases and V 6 bases, and 10 bases lay outside the gene matches. The CDR3 has 18 residues. The CDR3 DNA sequence: TGTGCCAGCAGACCGGGACTAGCGGGAGGTCAGGGTTACAATGAGCAGTTCTTC. Translation gives CASRPGLAGGQGYNEQFF.

This clonotype was seen repeatedly, ten times or more. This sequence joins TRBV20-1 and TRBJ2-1, with 9 bases matching TRBD2. Unmatched junction bases numbered 3, after V lost 2 bases and J lost 1 base. CDR1 DFQATT and CDR2 SNEGSKA come from the germline V gene (reference sequence). The CDR3 has 15 amino acids. CDR3: CSARMTSGSYNEQFF. The CDR3, as DNA: TGCAGTGCTAGAATGACTAGCGGATCCTACAATGAGCAGTTCTTC.

The chain joins TRBV20-1 to TRBJ2-3; D unresolved. Germline lookup yields CDR1 DFQATT and CDR2 SNEGSKA (reference sequence). Trimming stripped 4 bases from V and 0 bases from J, with 5 bases between. This CDR3 spans 12 amino acids. DNA of the CDR3: TGCAGTGCTACAACTAGCACAGATACGCAGTATTTT. Amino acids: CSATTSTDTQYF.

This clonotype has a handful of counts. This sequence joins TRBV19 and TRBJ2-3; D remains ambiguous. Per the germline V gene, CDR1 is LNHDA and CDR2 is SQIVND (reference sequence). Trimming took off 3 bases at V and 1 base at J, with 11 bases between the two ends. The CDR3 is 15 residues long. The CDR3, as DNA: TGTGCCAGTAGTATCCGGGCCCAGGGCACAGATACGCAGTATTTT. Protein product: CASSIRAQGTDTQYF.

This clonotype was counted ten times or more. The V and J genes are TRBV7-2 and TRBJ2-1, with D unresolved. The germline V gene has CDR1 SGHTA and CDR2 FQGNSA. The CDR3 covers 15 residues. The V and J ends lost 4 bases and 0 bases respectively, with 10 bases between them. The CDR3 loop is CASSYIESSYNEQFF. CDR3 nucleotide sequence: TGTGCCAGCAGCTACATTGAAAGCTCCTACAATGAGCAGTTCTTC.

In the case of this clonotype: One end of the junction varies from germline; a read error may be responsible. The rearrangement links TRBV11-2 to TRBJ2-7; TRBD1 matches 7 bases. Germline V gives CDR1 SGHAT, CDR2 FQNNGV. This CDR3 is built from 16 residues. The CDR3 region is CARSLFTGTETYEQYF. CDR3 sequence (DNA): TGTGCCCGCAGCTTGTTTACCGGGACAGAAACCTACGAGCAGTACTTC. Full variable domain (rest looked up from reference TRBV11-2 and TRBJ2-7): EAGVAQSPRYKIIEKRQSVAFWCNPISGHATLYWYQQILGQGPKLLIQFQNNGVVDDSQLPKDRFSAERLKGVDSTLKIQPAKLEDSAVYLCARSLFTGTETYEQYFGPGTRLTVT.

This clonotype was recorded a few times. The chain recombines TRBV18 with TRBJ1-5; 8 nucleotides match TRBD1. The V gene's germline CDR1 is KGHSH and CDR2 LQKENI. The CDR3 contains 14 residues. V was clipped by 3 bases and J by 5 bases; unmatched bases: 3. CDR3 loop: CASSPETGDQPQHF. CDR3 nucleotides: TGTGCCAGCTCACCGGAGACAGGGGATCAGCCCCAGCATTTT.

V and J are TRBV7-9 and TRBJ2-7, with 7 positions matching TRBD2. Losses at the gene ends were 5 bases for V and 5 bases for J; bases not matched to a gene: 12. CDR3 length equals 15 residues. Germline loops: CDR1 SEHNR, CDR2 FQNEAQ (reference sequence). The CDR3 DNA reads TGTGCCAGCAGCCATACTAGCGAAGAATGGGACGAGCAGTACTTC. Translated, it gives CASSHTSEEWDEQYF.